Listed below are T cell receptor beta chains from one sample, sequenced in a study of CD4 T cells in relation to SARS-CoV-2 and coronaviruses. Generated by immunoSEQ multiplex PCR, the TCRdb table keeps only in-frame clones and is missing some. The sample comprises 35,000 to 40,000 clones, 88% of which are singletons, and approximately 8.8% rests with the top ten. The material sequenced was memory CD4+ T cells from PBMCs. All receptors derive from an adult with COVID-19. Both conserved end residues are part of each CDR3. The order of the fields is J gene, V gene, clone size, D gene, CDR3 length, CDR3 DNA, CDR3 protein. The D gene is left open where the match is weak. Size values are once, few and many counts, or a class for expanded clones, and some rows have none.

J: TRBJ1-1; V: TRBV6-2/TRBV6-3; size: -; D: -; length: 15; DNA: TGTGCCAGCAGTCAAGTACAGCCCGAAGCCACTGAAGCTTTCTTT; CDR3: CASSQVQPEATEAFF
J: TRBJ1-2; V: TRBV27; size: -; D: -; length: 13; DNA: TGTGCCAGCAGTTTAAACAGGTTGCGTGGCTACACCTTC; CDR3: CASSLNRLRGYTF
J: TRBJ1-4; V: TRBV4-3; size: -; D: -; length: 17; DNA: TGCGCCAGCAGCCATCCCCGAGGAGGGGACGGGAATGAAAAACTGTTTTTT; CDR3: CASSHPRGGDGNEKLFF
J: TRBJ1-1; V: TRBV19; size: few; D: -; length: 14; DNA: TGTGCCAGTAGACTCTATCCCCAGAACACTGAAGCTTTCTTT; CDR3: CASRLYPQNTEAFF
J: TRBJ2-4; V: TRBV4-3; size: -; D: TRBD1; length: 14; DNA: TGCGCCAGCAGCCCGACAGGGGGAAGAGGCATTCAGTACTTC; CDR3: CASSPTGGRGIQYF
J: TRBJ2-5; V: TRBV18; size: -; D: TRBD2; length: 14; DNA: TGTGCCAGCTCGCTCCCGGGACTAGCAAAGACCCAGTACTTC; CDR3: CASSLPGLAKTQYF
J: TRBJ2-5; V: TRBV7-9; size: -; D: TRBD1; length: 13; DNA: TGTGCCAGCGAGGACAGGGGCCCTGGGACCCAGTACTTC; CDR3: CASEDRGPGTQYF
J: TRBJ2-1; V: TRBV5-1; size: -; D: -; length: 16; DNA: TGCGCCAGCAGCTTGGACGCGGGGGCATTCCAAAATGAGCAGTTCTTC; CDR3: CASSLDAGAFQNEQFF
J: TRBJ1-4; V: TRBV4-1; size: few; D: -; length: 16; DNA: TGCGCCAGCAGCCAATCCGGGGGAGGGATTAATGAAAAACTGTTTTTT; CDR3: CASSQSGGGINEKLFF
J: TRBJ2-7; V: TRBV18; size: -; D: TRBD1; length: 15; DNA: TGTGCCAGCTCAAACTATGACAGGGGAACCTACGAGCAGTACTTC; CDR3: CASSNYDRGTYEQYF
J: TRBJ1-6; V: TRBV5-1; size: -; D: TRBD1; length: 15; DNA: TGCGCCAGCAGCACAACCCAGGGGGAGACTTCACCCCTCCACTTT; CDR3: CASSTTQGETSPLHF
J: TRBJ1-4; V: TRBV19; size: once; D: -; length: 15; DNA: TGTGCCAGTAGTATAAACAGTGCAACTAATGAAAAACTGTTTTTT; CDR3: CASSINSATNEKLFF
J: TRBJ2-3; V: TRBV7-9; size: once; D: -; length: 11; DNA: TGTGCCAGCAGCCGCCAGGATACGCAGTATTTT; CDR3: CASSRQDTQYF
J: TRBJ1-2; V: TRBV11-2; size: -; D: -; length: 14; DNA: TGTGCCAGCAGCTTAACTAGGGGCCCCTATGGCTACACCTTC; CDR3: CASSLTRGPYGYTF
J: TRBJ1-2; V: TRBV5-8; size: -; D: TRBD1; length: 19; DNA: TGTGCCGGCTCCCAAGGTGCCAGCAGCTTAGCGAGGGGGCGAGACGGCTACACCTTC; CDR3: CAGSQGASSLARGRDGYTF
J: TRBJ2-1; V: TRBV24-1; size: -; D: TRBD1; length: 13; DNA: TGTGCCACCAGTGAGGGACAGCTAGGTGAGCAGTTCTTC; CDR3: CATSEGQLGEQFF
J: TRBJ1-1; V: TRBV5-4; size: -; D: TRBD1; length: 14; DNA: TGTGCCGGGGGACAGGGGGGATCTTACACTGAAGCTTTCTTT; CDR3: CAGGQGGSYTEAFF
J: TRBJ2-3; V: TRBV11-2; size: -; D: TRBD2; length: 16; DNA: TGTGCCAGCAGCTCCCCCACTAGCGGTTACACAGATACGCAGTATTTT; CDR3: CASSSPTSGYTDTQYF
J: TRBJ2-3; V: TRBV12-3/TRBV12-4; size: -; D: -; length: 11; DNA: TGTGCCAGCAGTCCAACTAGACTGCAGTATTTT; CDR3: CASSPTRLQYF
J: TRBJ1-6; V: TRBV7-8; size: -; D: -; length: 16; DNA: TGTGCCAGCAGCCCTTTGGGGCAGGACTATAATTCACCCCTCCACTTT; CDR3: CASSPLGQDYNSPLHF
J: TRBJ2-6; V: TRBV30; size: few; D: TRBD1; length: 17; DNA: TGTGCCTGGATCCGGGACAGGTCTCGCTCTGGGGCCAACGTCCTGACTTTC; CDR3: CAWIRDRSRSGANVLTF
J: TRBJ1-4; V: TRBV27; size: -; D: -; length: 13; DNA: TGTGCCAGCAGTCCGAGGGAGAATGAAAAACTGTTTTTT; CDR3: CASSPRENEKLFF
J: TRBJ2-1; V: TRBV28; size: -; D: -; length: 12; DNA: TGTGCCAGCCTGAAGACCACTAGGGAGCAGTTCTTC; CDR3: CASLKTTREQFF